This TCR beta chain is drawn from a study of blood T cell repertoires in COVID-19. In germline, CDR1 is MDHEN, CDR2 SYDVKM. The V and J ends lost 4 bases and 2 bases respectively, with 15 bases between them. The CDR3 has 15 amino acids. The table came from immunoSEQ multiplex PCR; TCRdb's copy has only in-frame clones and leaves some out. Of about 120,000 clones in the sample, roughly 88% are singletons; the top ten hold over 9%. The sequence was collected from a man aged 50-59 years with acute or convalescent COVID-19. Sequencing input: peripheral blood. The V and J genes are TRBV28 and TRBJ2-7; a possible D gene is TRBD1 (5 bases). The CDR3 DNA is TGTGCCAGCAGTTCGGTTTCAGGGCTCGCCTACGAGCAGTACTTC. Its protein is CASSSVSGLAYEQYF.